Below, 11 T cell receptor beta chains from the same sample are listed, as sequenced in a study of post-analysis software for immune sequencing data (dated by TCRdb to 2015 to 2017). What the study reported, not specific to this receptor: Significantly higher frequencies in patients than in controls were found for roughly 5 TRBV segments, including TRBV5-6, TRBV5-1 and TRBV20-1.

No antigen is known for these receptors. Receptor libraries were prepared by PCR. Sequencing was performed on an Illumina HiSeq 2500. To reduce PCR and sequencing biases, unique molecular identifiers were incorporated into the TCR beta cDNA libraries. The public sequencing data were trimmed at Q25 with fastp and processed into clonotypes with MiXCR by TCRdb, which kept only in-frame beta chains. Here each entry gathers all rows of one CDR3 protein and keeps the most common genes and DNA. The sample yields roughly 580,000 distinct CDR3 sequences; 44% were counted once. 1.5% to 2% of the sample goes to the ten largest clones. The sequenced sample was blood. These receptors all stem from a girl between 5 and 17 years old with multiple sclerosis.

This chain uses TRBV7-9 with TRBJ2-1; 7 bases are a match to TRBD2. Germline CDR1 reads SEHNR; CDR2 reads FQNEAQ (reference sequence). The V segment lost 5 bases and the J segment 0 bases; nucleotides outside the gene matches: 13. The CDR3 runs to 18 residues. The CDR3 sequence is CASSPGLQLASSYNEQFF. The DNA for the CDR3 is TGTGCCAGCAGCCCGGGACTACAACTCGCCAGCTCCTACAATGAGCAGTTCTTC.

This clonotype was recorded a few times. J is TRBJ2-3 and V is TRBV11-2; D possibly uses TRBD1 or TRBD2 (5 bases each). V was clipped by 4 bases and J by 2 bases, with 19 bases between them. Looked up from germline, CDR1 is SGHAT and CDR2 is FQNNGV. The CDR3 spans 17 residues. The CDR3 spells CASSYARLRGSTDTQYF. The CDR3 DNA is TGTGCCAGCAGCTATGCCCGGCTCCGGGGCTCCACAGATACGCAGTATTTT.

The J gene is TRBJ2-1, the V gene TRBV20-1, with 9 bases fitting TRBD2. Germline values: CDR1 DFQATT, CDR2 SNEGSKA (reference sequence). After removal of 4 bases from V and 2 bases from J, the junction contained 12 bases not matched to a gene. The CDR3 runs to 17 residues. This CDR3 reads CSATLGGRGVPYNEQFF. In DNA form, the CDR3 reads TGCAGTGCTACTCTCGGCGGGAGGGGAGTCCCCTACAATGAGCAGTTCTTC.

This rearrangement joins TRBV11-1 to TRBJ2-5, with D perhaps TRBD2 (5 bases). Germline loops: CDR1 SGHAT, CDR2 FQDESV (reference sequence). V was clipped by 5 bases and J by 4 bases, with 14 bases between them. There are 14 residues in the CDR3. The CDR3 bases are TGTGCCAGCAGCCGAGGGTCTTCTCGAGAGACCCAGTACTTC. Translation gives CASSRGSSRETQYF.

The V call is TRBV6-1, the J call TRBJ1-5; no reliable D call. With 1 base removed from V and 3 bases from J, the gap between germline ends came to 10 bases. Germline values: CDR1 MNHNS, CDR2 SASEGT. CDR3 length equals 15 residues. The CDR3, as DNA: TGTGCCAGCAGTGAAGGAGACCTACTCAATCAGCCCCAGCATTTT. This sequence encodes CASSEGDLLNQPQHF.

The chain couples TRBV12-3 or TRBV12-4 to TRBJ1-5; D uncertain. The CDR3 loop spans 13 amino acids. V shed 6 bases and J shed 4 bases, with 10 bases lying between them. Here the CDR3 reads CASSQSQNQPQHF. CDR3 DNA: TGTGCCAGCAGCCAATCACAAAATCAGCCCCAGCATTTT.

This clonotype has only a few counts. The chain has TRBV12-3 or TRBV12-4 and TRBJ2-1; TRBD2 matches 9 bases. The CDR3 runs 12 residues. V dropped 6 bases and J dropped 13; count of bases not matched to a gene: 7. This CDR3 reads CASRGTGTSQFF. CDR3 DNA sequence: TGTGCCAGCAGGGGGACCGGGACTAGCCAGTTCTTC.

This clonotype was seen a handful of times. Being one base from a much bigger clone, this may be a read error. The chain joins TRBV6-4 to TRBJ2-2; no definite D call. Trimming removed 6 bases at V and 0 bases at J, with 5 bases between. In germline, CDR1 is MRHNA, CDR2 SNTAGT. This CDR3 has 13 amino acids. The CDR3, as DNA: TGTGCCAGCAGGGCTTCGAACACCGGGGAGCTGTTTTTT. Translating it yields CASRASNTGELFF.

This clonotype was detected only a few times. The chain joins TRBV7-3 to TRBJ2-1; 7 positions agree with TRBD2. This CDR3 has 16 residues. With 5 bases clipped from V and 0 bases from J, the junction kept 7 bases outside the gene matches. The germline CDR1 and CDR2 sequences are SGHTA and FQGTGA. CDR3 bases: TGTGCCAGCAGCGTCGGGGGGATCAGCTCCTACAATGAGCAGTTCTTC. Translated, it gives CASSVGGISSYNEQFF.

V usage is TRBV6-6 and J usage is TRBJ2-7; TRBD1 is a possible D gene (6 bases). Germline V gene sequence: CDR1 MNHNY, CDR2 SVGAGI (reference sequence). The CDR3 is 16 amino acids. Trimming removed 6 bases from V and 2 bases from J, with 20 bases in between. CDR3 sequence: CASSTARGSGTYEQYF. CDR3 sequence (DNA): TGTGCCAGCAGCACTGCTAGGGGGAGTGGAACCTACGAGCAGTACTTC.

In this sample, this clonotype turned up once. The gene calls are TRBV5-6 and TRBJ2-4; 12 nucleotides align to TRBD1. Losses at the gene ends were 2 bases for V and 9 bases for J; bases not matched to a gene: 6. The CDR3 is 15 amino acids. Germline V gene lookup returns CDR1 SGHDT and CDR2 YYEEEE. The CDR3 region is CASSFLGTGGSIQYF. The CDR3 DNA follows: TGTGCCAGCAGCTTCCTCGGGACAGGGGGCAGCATTCAGTACTTC.